The 14 T cell receptor beta chains below come from one sample, sequenced in a study of cytomegalovirus exposure and HLA in healthy donors. Both 60 Vbeta primers and 13 Jbeta primers went into the PCR. Some clones are missing from TCRdb's copy, which holds only in-frame ones; the method was immunoSEQ multiplex PCR. This sample has 150,000 to 180,000 clones; 79% occur once, and the top ten carry 7.5% to 9%. The sample comprised PBMCs. The receptors shown here come from a young man in good health and CMV-seropositive.

This clone was seen only a few times. The chain uses TRBV7-8 and TRBJ2-3; TRBD2 aligns across 8 bases. The CDR3 has 16 amino acids. J was trimmed by 2 bases and V by 2 bases; bases with no gene match: 6. Germline V gene sequence: CDR1 SGHVS, CDR2 FQNEAQ. The CDR3 sequence: CASSLSAGGFTDTQYF. As DNA, the CDR3 is TGTGCCAGCAGCTTATCGGCGGGGGGCTTCACAGATACGCAGTATTTT.

CDR3 sequence: CASSGTGFSSPHTGELFF. Here the CDR3 DNA reads TGCGCCAGCTCCGGGACAGGGTTCTCTTCCCCCCACACCGGGGAGCTGTTTTTT. The rearrangement links TRBV5-1 to TRBJ2-2, with 9 bases matching TRBD1. The CDR3 consists of 18 residues. J was trimmed by 3 bases and V by 7 bases; bases with no gene match: 16. Germline V gene lookup returns CDR1 SGHRS and CDR2 YFSETQ.

The chain recombines TRBV20-1 with TRBJ1-1; D is possibly TRBD1 (6 bases). V was pared by 8 bases and J by 5 bases, with 12 bases between. Germline V lookup: CDR1 DFQATT, CDR2 SNEGSKA (reference sequence). This CDR3 spans 11 amino acids. The CDR3 spells CSRRGGTEAFF. DNA for the CDR3: TGCAGTCGAAGGGGGGGGACTGAAGCTTTCTTT.

The V call is TRBV30, the J call TRBJ2-7; 7 nucleotides align to TRBD2. Germline trimming cut 4 bases from V and 5 bases from J; bases unmatched to any gene: 8. This CDR3 has 13 residues. Germline V CDR1 and CDR2: GTSNPN, SVGIG (reference sequence). The CDR3 sequence: CAWTPPGRDEQYF. The DNA of the CDR3 is TGTGCCTGGACCCCCCCGGGGAGGGACGAGCAGTACTTC. Together with reference TRBV30 and TRBJ2-7, the CDR3 gives the full variable domain: SQTIHQWPATLVQPVGSPLSLECTVEGTSNPNLYWYRQAAGRGLQLLFYSVGIGQISSEVPQNLSASRPQDRQFILSSKKLLLSDSGFYLCAWTPPGRDEQYFGPGTRLTVT.

The chain couples TRBV4-1 to TRBJ1-2, with D possibly being TRBD1 (5 bases). This CDR3 contains 12 residues. V was clipped by 1 base and J by 9 bases, with 9 bases between them. CDR1 MGHRA and CDR2 YSYEKL come from the germline V gene. DNA for the CDR3: TGCGCCAGCAGCCAAGGGGAGGGGAGCTACACCTTC. This gives the protein CASSQGEGSYTF.

The chain uses TRBV7-2 and TRBJ2-5, with TRBD1 identical over 8 bases. CDR1 and CDR2 (germline): SGHTA, FQGNSA. The V segment lost 5 bases and the J segment 5 bases; nucleotides outside the gene matches: 13. The CDR3 is 16 residues long. CDR3 protein: CASSPFGQGVGETQYF. The CDR3 DNA is TGTGCCAGCAGCCCATTCGGACAGGGAGTAGGGGAGACCCAGTACTTC.

The V gene is TRBV6-1, the J gene TRBJ2-4, with TRBD1 as a possible D gene (5 bases). Trimming cost V 3 bases and J 6 bases, with 9 bases left between them. Germline lookup yields CDR1 MNHNS and CDR2 SASEGT. This CDR3 has 13 amino acids. The CDR3 sequence is CASSESGINIQYF. CDR3 DNA sequence: TGTGCCAGCAGTGAGTCAGGGATAAACATTCAGTACTTC.

The chain employs TRBV5-6 and TRBJ2-6; TRBD1 agrees at 10 bases. This CDR3 is 18 amino acids long. Trimming at V came to 2 bases and at J to 0 bases, leaving 5 bases not matched to a gene. Germline loops: CDR1 SGHDT, CDR2 YYEEEE. This chain's CDR3 is CASSFGTGVFSGANVLTF. The CDR3 DNA reads as TGTGCCAGCAGCTTTGGGACAGGGGTCTTCTCTGGGGCCAACGTCCTGACTTTC.

This clone was seen a few times. V usage is TRBV7-8 and J usage is TRBJ2-1; 9 bases fit TRBD2. V trimming: 7 bases; J trimming: 3 bases; junction bases outside the gene matches: 13. The CDR3 covers 17 residues. The germline V gene has CDR1 SGHVS and CDR2 FQNEAQ. The CDR3 spells CASTNTIAGVSYNEQFF. In DNA form, the CDR3 reads TGTGCCAGCACCAACACCATAGCGGGGGTAAGCTACAATGAGCAGTTCTTC.

V gene TRBV6-5 combines with J gene TRBJ2-7, with 8 positions matching TRBD2. Germline assignment: CDR1 MNHEY and CDR2 SVGAGI. The V and J ends lost 9 bases and 1 base, in that order; junction bases with no gene match: 8. This CDR3 comprises 14 residues. The CDR3 reads CASTRGGLSYEQYF. CDR3 DNA: TGTGCCAGTACTCGGGGGGGCTTATCCTACGAGCAGTACTTC.

The V and J genes are TRBV27 and TRBJ2-5; D gene unclear. Germline-derived CDR1 and CDR2 are MNHEY and SMNVEV (reference sequence). Trimming removed 6 bases from V and 4 bases from J, with 15 bases in between. CDR3 length: 14 residues. CDR3 DNA: TGTGCCAGCAGCCCCCGCGGAGCTCGAGAGACCCAGTACTTC. Residues: CASSPRGARETQYF.

This clone came up a few times. The chain uses TRBV7-8 and TRBJ2-7; TRBD1 is a possible D gene (7 bases). Germline loops: CDR1 SGHVS, CDR2 FQNEAQ. This CDR3 is built from 17 residues. Trimming stripped 0 bases from V and 5 bases from J, with 20 bases between. The DNA for the CDR3 is TGTGCCAGCAGCTTAGCGGCAGGGGGATCCCGGGGGCACGAGCAGTACTTC. It codes for CASSLAAGGSRGHEQYF.

The J gene is TRBJ2-7, the V gene TRBV9, with 8 nucleotides matching TRBD1. CDR1 and CDR2 (germline): SGDLS, YYNGEE. The CDR3 spans 15 residues. Trimming removed 3 bases from V and 3 bases from J; junction bases left unmatched: 8. The CDR3 region is CASSAEDRVNYEQYF. The CDR3 DNA reads TGTGCCAGCAGCGCCGAGGACAGGGTAAACTACGAGCAGTACTTC.

This clone was seen only a few times. V and J are TRBV11-2 and TRBJ2-3; 10 bases agree with TRBD2. This CDR3 has 16 residues. Per germline, CDR1 SGHAT and CDR2 FQNNGV. Trimming took 5 bases from V and 0 from J; bases not matched to a gene: 5. The CDR3 sequence is CASSTRLAGSTDTQYF. The CDR3, as DNA: TGTGCCAGCAGCACCAGACTAGCGGGTAGCACAGATACGCAGTATTTT.